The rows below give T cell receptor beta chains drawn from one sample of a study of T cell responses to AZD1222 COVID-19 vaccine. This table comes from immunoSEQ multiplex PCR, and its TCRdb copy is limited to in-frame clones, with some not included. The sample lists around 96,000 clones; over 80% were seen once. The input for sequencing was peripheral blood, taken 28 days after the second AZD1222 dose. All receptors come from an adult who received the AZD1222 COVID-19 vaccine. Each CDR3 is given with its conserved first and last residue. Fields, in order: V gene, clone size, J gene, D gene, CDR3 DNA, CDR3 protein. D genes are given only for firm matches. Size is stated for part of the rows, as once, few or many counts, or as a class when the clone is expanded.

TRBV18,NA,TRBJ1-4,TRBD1,TGTGCCAGCTCACCACGGACAGGGGCCAATGAAAAACTGTTTTTT,CASSPRTGANEKLFF
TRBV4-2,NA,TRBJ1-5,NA,TGTGCCAGCAGCCAAGATGGCGCAGGGATGGATCAGCCCCAGCATTTT,CASSQDGAGMDQPQHF
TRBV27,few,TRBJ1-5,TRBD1,TGTGCCAGGTTGACAGGGAATCAGCCCCAGCATTTT,CARLTGNQPQHF
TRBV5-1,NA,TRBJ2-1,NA,TGCGCCAGCAGCTTAGGACTGCCTGAGCAGTTCTTC,CASSLGLPEQFF
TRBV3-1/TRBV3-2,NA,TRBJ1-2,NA,TGTGCCAGCAGCCAAGGTATGAGTTCCGGGACACCTTATGGCTACACCTTC,CASSQGMSSGTPYGYTF
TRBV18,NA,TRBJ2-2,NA,TGTGCCAGCTCACTTTTTTCGGAGGGGATCGGGGAGCTGTTTTTT,CASSLFSEGIGELFF
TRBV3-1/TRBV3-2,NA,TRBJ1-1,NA,TGTGCCAGCAGCCTCTTCGGTGTCGACACTGAAGCTTTCTTT,CASSLFGVDTEAFF
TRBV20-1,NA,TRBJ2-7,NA,TGCAGTGCTAGTACCGGGACATCGAGCTCCTACGAGCAGTACTTC,CSASTGTSSSYEQYF
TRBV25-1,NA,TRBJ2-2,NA,TGTGCCAGCAGTGAATATCGAGGACTCTCCGGGGAGCTGTTTTTT,CASSEYRGLSGELFF
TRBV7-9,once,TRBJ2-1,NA,TGTGCCAGCAGCACAGATGGGTTTGAGCAGTTCTTC,CASSTDGFEQFF
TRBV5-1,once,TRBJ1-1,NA,TGCGCCAGCAGCCTCCGCGGGGGAGGGACTGAAGCTTTCTTT,CASSLRGGGTEAFF
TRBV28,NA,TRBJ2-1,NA,TGTGCCAGCAGTTTCAGTGGAGGTGAGCAGTTCTTC,CASSFSGGEQFF
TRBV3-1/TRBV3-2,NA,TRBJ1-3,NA,TGTGCCAGCAGCCAAGACGTTCCGGGCACCCGGGACCGAAGAAACACCATATATTTT,CASSQDVPGTRDRRNTIYF
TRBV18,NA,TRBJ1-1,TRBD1,TGTGCCAGCTCACCCCTTCCCGACAGGGCGGCTGCGAACACTGAAGCTTTCTTT,CASSPLPDRAAANTEAFF
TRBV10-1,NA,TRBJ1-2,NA,TGCGCCAGCAGTGTAAGCCGAGGCTATGGCTACACCTTC,CASSVSRGYGYTF
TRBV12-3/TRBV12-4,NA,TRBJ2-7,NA,TGTGCCAGCAGTTTAGAGTTCGGAGGCGAGCAGTACTTC,CASSLEFGGEQYF
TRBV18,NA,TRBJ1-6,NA,TGTGCCAGCTCACCAGTCTCCGGGGGTAGCTCCTATAATTCACCCCTCCACTTT,CASSPVSGGSSYNSPLHF
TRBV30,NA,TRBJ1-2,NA,TGTGCCTGGAGTGTACAGGTCGGTGGCTACACCTTC,CAWSVQVGGYTF
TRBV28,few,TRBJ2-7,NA,TGTGCCAGCAGCCTCCAGGGGTACGAGCAGTACTTC,CASSLQGYEQYF
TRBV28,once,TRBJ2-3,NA,TGTGCCAGCAGCTTAGTGGGGGATACGCAGTATTTT,CASSLVGDTQYF
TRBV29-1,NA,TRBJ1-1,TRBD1,TGCAGCGTCTTAAGCATACAGGGGGAAAGGCTGCAAGCTTTCTTT,CSVLSIQGERLQAFF
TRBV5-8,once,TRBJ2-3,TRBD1,TGTGCCAGCAGCGCAGGGACAGGGGGTATCGTGGCGCAGTATTTT,CASSAGTGGIVAQYF
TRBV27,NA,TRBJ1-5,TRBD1,TGTGCCAGCAGTTTATGTCTCGGCCGACAGGGAGATTCCAAAGTTAGTCAGCCCCAGCATTTT,CASSLCLGRQGDSKVSQPQHF
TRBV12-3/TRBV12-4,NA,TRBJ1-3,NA,TGTGCCAGCAGTTTGGTTGGAAACACCATATATTTT,CASSLVGNTIYF
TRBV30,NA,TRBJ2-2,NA,TGTGCCTGGATGGGAAACGTACCGTTAGGGGAGCTGTTTTTT,CAWMGNVPLGELFF
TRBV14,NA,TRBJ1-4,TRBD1,TGTGCCAGCAGCCAAGAGAGGGGGCGCGTCTCTAATGAAAAACTGTTTTTT,CASSQERGRVSNEKLFF
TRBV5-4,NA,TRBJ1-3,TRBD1,TGTGCCAGCACTCAGACAGGGGCTATTGGAAACACCATATATTTT,CASTQTGAIGNTIYF
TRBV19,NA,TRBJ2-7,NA,TGTGCCAGTAGCCTGGGATGGAACGAGCAGTACTTC,CASSLGWNEQYF
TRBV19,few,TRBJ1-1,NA,TGTGCCAGTAGTATAGGTCGGGGGCTTTTTGAAGCTTTCTTT,CASSIGRGLFEAFF
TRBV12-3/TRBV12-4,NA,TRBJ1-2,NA,TGTGCCAGCACGCACTATGGGGTTCCTGGCTACACCTTC,CASTHYGVPGYTF
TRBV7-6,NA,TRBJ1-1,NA,TGTGCCAGCACCCCTCCTTTGGGCGTGGGAGAGAACACTGAAGCTTTCTTT,CASTPPLGVGENTEAFF
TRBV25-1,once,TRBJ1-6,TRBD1,TGTGCCAGCAGTGAAAGGTACAGGGGTACTTCACCCCTCCACTTT,CASSERYRGTSPLHF
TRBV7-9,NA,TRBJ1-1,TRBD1,TGTGCCAGCAGCTTAGGGACAGGGGAGAACACTGAAGCTTTCTTT,CASSLGTGENTEAFF
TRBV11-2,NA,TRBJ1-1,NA,TGTGCCAGCAGCTCGAGGTATGAAGCTTTCTTT,CASSSRYEAFF
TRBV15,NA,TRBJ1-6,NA,TGTGCCACCAGCATCCGGACAGCAATTTCACCCCTCCACTTT,CATSIRTAISPLHF
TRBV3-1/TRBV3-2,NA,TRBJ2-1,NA,TGTGCCAGCAGCCAAGGTTTCACCACCTACAATGAGCAGTTCTTC,CASSQGFTTYNEQFF
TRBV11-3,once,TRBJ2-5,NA,TGTGCCAGCAGCCAAGACAGGAGTGGGGAGACCCAGTACTTC,CASSQDRSGETQYF
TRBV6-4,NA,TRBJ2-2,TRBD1,TGTGCCAGCAACTTAACAGGGGGCAGAAACACCGGGGAGCTGTTTTTT,CASNLTGGRNTGELFF
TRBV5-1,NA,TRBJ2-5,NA,TGCGCCAGCAGCTTGGAGTGGGGGCGGGAGACCCAGTACTTC,CASSLEWGRETQYF
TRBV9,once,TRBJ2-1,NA,TGTGCCAGCAGCCCGGGGGTTGACAATGAGCAGTTCTTC,CASSPGVDNEQFF
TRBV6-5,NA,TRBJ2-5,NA,TGTGCCAGCAAGGGGGACCAAGAGACCCAGTACTTC,CASKGDQETQYF
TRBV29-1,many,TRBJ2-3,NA,TGCAGCGTTGAAGGTAGCCGGGGGGCAGGTACAGATACGCAGTATTTT,CSVEGSRGAGTDTQYF
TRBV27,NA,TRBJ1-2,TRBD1,TGTGCCAGCAGTTCGACAGGGGCCCCTAACTATGGCTACACCTTC,CASSSTGAPNYGYTF
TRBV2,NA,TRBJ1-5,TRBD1,TGTGCCAGCAGTGGCTGGACAGGGGGCCTCGATCAGCCCCAGCATTTT,CASSGWTGGLDQPQHF
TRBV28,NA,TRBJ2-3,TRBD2,TGTGCCAGCAGTGGTTCGGGAGGAGATACGCAGTATTTT,CASSGSGGDTQYF
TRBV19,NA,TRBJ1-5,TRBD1,TGTGCCAGTAGCTCCGGGACAGGGGATTATAGCAATCAGCCCCAGCATTTT,CASSSGTGDYSNQPQHF
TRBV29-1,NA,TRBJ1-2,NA,TGCAGCGCTGGGGAGAGGGATCTGTACTATGGCTACACCTTC,CSAGERDLYYGYTF
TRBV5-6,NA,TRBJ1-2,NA,TGTGCCAGCAGCTTGGGGGGCAACTATGGCTACACCTTC,CASSLGGNYGYTF
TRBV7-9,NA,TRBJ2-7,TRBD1,TGTGCCAGCAGCTCATCGACCAACAGGGGTTACGAGCAGTACTTC,CASSSSTNRGYEQYF
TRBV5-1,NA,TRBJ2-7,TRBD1,TGCGCCAGCAGGGGGGGACAGGGGAATTACGAGCAGTACTTC,CASRGGQGNYEQYF
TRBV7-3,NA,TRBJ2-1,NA,TGTGCCAGCACCTCGGGGGACAATGAGCAGTTCTTC,CASTSGDNEQFF
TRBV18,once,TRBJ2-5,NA,TGTGCCAGCTCAGAGGGCCCGGCAGGCCCGGCGGTGGACCAGTACTTC,CASSEGPAGPAVDQYF
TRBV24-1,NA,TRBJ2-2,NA,TGTGCCACCAGTGATTTGTGGGGCACCGGGGAGCTGTTTTTT,CATSDLWGTGELFF
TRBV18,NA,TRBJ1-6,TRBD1,TGTGCCAGCTCACCCGACAGGGGTAATTCACCCCTCCACTTT,CASSPDRGNSPLHF
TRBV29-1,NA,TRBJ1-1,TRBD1,TGCAGCGTGGGAAACACAGGGGGTGGGAACACTGAAGCTTTCTTT,CSVGNTGGGNTEAFF
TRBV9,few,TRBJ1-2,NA,TGTGCCAGCAGCGTAGGGGATTGGGTAGGGAATCCATTCTATGGCTACACCTTC,CASSVGDWVGNPFYGYTF